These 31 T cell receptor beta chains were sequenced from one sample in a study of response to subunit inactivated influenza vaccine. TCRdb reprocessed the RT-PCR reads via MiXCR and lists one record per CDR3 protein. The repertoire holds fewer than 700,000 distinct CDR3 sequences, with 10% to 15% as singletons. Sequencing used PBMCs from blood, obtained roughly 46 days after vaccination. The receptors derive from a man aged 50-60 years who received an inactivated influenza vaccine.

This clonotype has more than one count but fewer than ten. The CDR3 bases are TGTGCCAGCAGCCCCCTCGAGTACCAAGAGACCCAGTACTTC. Its protein product is CASSPLEYQETQYF. J is TRBJ2-5 and V is TRBV11-2; D unclear. The CDR3 covers 14 residues. Germline CDR1 is SGHAT and CDR2 is FQNNGV. V lost 5 bases and J lost 0, with 10 bases in between.

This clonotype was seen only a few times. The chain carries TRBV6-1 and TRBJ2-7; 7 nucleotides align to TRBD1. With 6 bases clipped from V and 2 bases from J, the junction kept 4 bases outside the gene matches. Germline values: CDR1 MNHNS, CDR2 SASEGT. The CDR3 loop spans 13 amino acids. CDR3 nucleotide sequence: TGTGCCAGCAGACAGGGGATTGCCTACGAGCAGTACTTC. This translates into CASRQGIAYEQYF.

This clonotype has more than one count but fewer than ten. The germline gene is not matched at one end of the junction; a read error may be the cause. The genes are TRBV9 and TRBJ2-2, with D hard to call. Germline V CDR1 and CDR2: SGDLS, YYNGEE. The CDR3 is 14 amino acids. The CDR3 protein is CASSPQAKTGELFF. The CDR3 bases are TGTGCCAGCAGCCCCCAGGCGAAGACCGGGGAGCTGTTTTTT.

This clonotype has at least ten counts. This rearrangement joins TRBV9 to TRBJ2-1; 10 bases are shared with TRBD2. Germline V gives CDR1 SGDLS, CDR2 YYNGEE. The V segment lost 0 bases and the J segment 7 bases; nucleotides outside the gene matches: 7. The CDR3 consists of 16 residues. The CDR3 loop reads CASSVVPSGGWNEQFF. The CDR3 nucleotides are TGTGCCAGCAGCGTAGTCCCTAGCGGGGGCTGGAATGAGCAGTTCTTC.

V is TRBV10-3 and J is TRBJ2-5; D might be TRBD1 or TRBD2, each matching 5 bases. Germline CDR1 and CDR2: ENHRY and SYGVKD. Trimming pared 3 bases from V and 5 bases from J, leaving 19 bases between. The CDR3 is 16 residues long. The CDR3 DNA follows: TGTGCCATCAGTGATAGGGTATCGGGGCGCCGGGAGACCCAGTACTTC. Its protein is CAISDRVSGRRETQYF.

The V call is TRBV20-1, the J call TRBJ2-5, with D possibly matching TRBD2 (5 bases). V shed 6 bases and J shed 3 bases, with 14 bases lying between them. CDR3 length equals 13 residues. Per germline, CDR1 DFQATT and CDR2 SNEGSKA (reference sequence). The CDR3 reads CSAADYAEETQYF. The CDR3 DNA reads TGCAGTGCCGCTGACTATGCCGAAGAGACCCAGTACTTC.

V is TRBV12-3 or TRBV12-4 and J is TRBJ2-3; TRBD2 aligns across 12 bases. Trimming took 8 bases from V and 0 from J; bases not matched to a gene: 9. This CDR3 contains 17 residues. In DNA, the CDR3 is TGTGCCAGCTACCCTAGCGGGAGGGCGGGAAGCACAGATACGCAGTATTTT. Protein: CASYPSGRAGSTDTQYF.

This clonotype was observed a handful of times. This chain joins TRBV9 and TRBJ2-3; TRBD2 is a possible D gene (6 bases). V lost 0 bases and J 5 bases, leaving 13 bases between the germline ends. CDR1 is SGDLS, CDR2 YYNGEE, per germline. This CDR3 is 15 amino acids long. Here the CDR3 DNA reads TGTGCCAGCAGCGTAGGAGGCGGGGCGGAAGATACGCAGTATTTT. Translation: CASSVGGGAEDTQYF.

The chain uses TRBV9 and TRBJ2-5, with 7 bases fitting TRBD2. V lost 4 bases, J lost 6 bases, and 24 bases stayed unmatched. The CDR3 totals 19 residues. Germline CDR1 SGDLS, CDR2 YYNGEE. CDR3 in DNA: TGTGCCAGCAGCTCCCGAATGGAGTGGGAGGGCAATAGCGATAAGACCCAGTACTTC. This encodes CASSSRMEWEGNSDKTQYF.

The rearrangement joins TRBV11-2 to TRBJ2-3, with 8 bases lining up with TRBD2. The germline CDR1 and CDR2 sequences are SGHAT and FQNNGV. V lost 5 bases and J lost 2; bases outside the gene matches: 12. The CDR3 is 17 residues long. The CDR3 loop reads CASSNHPTSDNTDTQYF. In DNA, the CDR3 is TGTGCCAGCAGCAACCATCCGACTAGCGATAACACAGATACGCAGTATTTT.

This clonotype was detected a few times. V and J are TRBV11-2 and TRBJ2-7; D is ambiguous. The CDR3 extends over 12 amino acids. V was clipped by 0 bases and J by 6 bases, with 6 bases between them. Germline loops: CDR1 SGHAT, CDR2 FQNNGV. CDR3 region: CASSLESTEQYF. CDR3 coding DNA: TGTGCCAGCAGCTTAGAATCCACCGAGCAGTACTTC.

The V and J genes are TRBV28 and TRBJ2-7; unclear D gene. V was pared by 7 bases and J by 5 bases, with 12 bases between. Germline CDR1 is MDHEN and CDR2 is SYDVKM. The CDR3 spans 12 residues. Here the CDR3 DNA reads TGTGCCAGCACCCGAACACCGAACGAGCAGTACTTC. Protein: CASTRTPNEQYF.

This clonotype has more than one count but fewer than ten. This CDR3 reads CASSLGVGDYEQYF. DNA for the CDR3: TGTGCCAGCAGCTTAGGGGTAGGGGACTACGAGCAGTACTTC. The gene calls are TRBV11-2 and TRBJ2-7, with D possibly TRBD1 on 5 matching bases. CDR1 and CDR2 (germline): SGHAT, FQNNGV. Trimming stripped 1 base from V and 3 bases from J, with 10 bases between. The CDR3 runs 14 residues. Using reference TRBV11-2 and TRBJ2-7 for the parts outside the CDR3, the full variable domain is EAGVAQSPRYKIIEKRQSVAFWCNPISGHATLYWYQQILGQGPKLLIQFQNNGVVDDSQLPKDRFSAERLKGVDSTLKIQPAKLEDSAVYLCASSLGVGDYEQYFGPGTRLTVT.

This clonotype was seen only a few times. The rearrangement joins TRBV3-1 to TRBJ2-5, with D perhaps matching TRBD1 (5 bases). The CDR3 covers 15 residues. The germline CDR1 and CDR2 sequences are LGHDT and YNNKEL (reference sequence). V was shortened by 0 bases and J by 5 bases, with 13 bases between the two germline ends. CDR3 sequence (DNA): TGTGCCAGCAGCCAAGATGGGCTAGGGGTGGAGACCCAGTACTTC. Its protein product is CASSQDGLGVETQYF.

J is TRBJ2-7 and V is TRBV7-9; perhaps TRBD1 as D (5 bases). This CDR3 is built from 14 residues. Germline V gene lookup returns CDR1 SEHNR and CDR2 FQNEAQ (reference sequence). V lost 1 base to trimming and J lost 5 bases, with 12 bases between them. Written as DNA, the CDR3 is TGTGCCAGCAGCTTAGGTGGCAGGGTCCACGAGCAGTACTTC. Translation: CASSLGGRVHEQYF.

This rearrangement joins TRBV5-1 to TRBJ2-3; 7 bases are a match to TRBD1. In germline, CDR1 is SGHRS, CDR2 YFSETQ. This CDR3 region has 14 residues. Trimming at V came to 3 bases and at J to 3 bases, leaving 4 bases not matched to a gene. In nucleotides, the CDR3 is TGCGCCAGCAGCTCACAGGGGAAGACAGATACGCAGTATTTT. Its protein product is CASSSQGKTDTQYF. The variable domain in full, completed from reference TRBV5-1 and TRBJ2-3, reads KAGVTQTPRYLIKTRGQQVTLSCSPISGHRSVSWYQQTPGQGLQFLFEYFSETQRNKGNFPGRFSGRQFSNSRSEMNVSTLELGDSALYLCASSSQGKTDTQYFGPGTRLTVL.

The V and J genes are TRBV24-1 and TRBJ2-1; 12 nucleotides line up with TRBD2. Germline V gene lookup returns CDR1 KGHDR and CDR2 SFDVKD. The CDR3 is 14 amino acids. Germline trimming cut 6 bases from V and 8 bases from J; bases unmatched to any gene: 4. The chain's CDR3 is CATSMTSGSDEQFF. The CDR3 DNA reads TGTGCCACCAGTATGACTAGCGGGAGCGATGAGCAGTTCTTC.

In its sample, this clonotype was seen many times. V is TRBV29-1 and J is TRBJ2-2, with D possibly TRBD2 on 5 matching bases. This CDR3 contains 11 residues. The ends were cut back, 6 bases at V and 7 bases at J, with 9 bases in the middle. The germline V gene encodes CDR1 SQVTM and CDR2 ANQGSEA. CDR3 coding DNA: TGCAGCGTGGGAGTTCACGGGGAGCTGTTTTTT. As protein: CSVGVHGELFF.

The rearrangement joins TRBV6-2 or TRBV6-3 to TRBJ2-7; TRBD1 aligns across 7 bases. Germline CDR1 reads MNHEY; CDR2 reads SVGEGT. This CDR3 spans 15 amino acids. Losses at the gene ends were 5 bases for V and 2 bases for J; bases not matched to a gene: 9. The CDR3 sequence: CASSNPRQGPYEQYF. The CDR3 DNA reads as TGTGCCAGCAGTAACCCGAGACAGGGCCCCTACGAGCAGTACTTC.

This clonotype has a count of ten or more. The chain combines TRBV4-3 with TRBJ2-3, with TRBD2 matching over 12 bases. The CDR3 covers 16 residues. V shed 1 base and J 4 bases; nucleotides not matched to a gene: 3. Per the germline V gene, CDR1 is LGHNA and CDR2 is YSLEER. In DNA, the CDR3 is TGCGCCAGCAGCCAAGGACTAGCGGGAGCATCAGATACGCAGTATTTT. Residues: CASSQGLAGASDTQYF.

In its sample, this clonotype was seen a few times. The CDR3 loop is CASSLVRDNEQFF. The CDR3 DNA sequence: TGTGCCAGCAGCTTAGTCAGGGACAATGAGCAGTTCTTC. The chain combines TRBV7-2 with TRBJ2-1, with D maybe TRBD1 (5 bases). The CDR3 consists of 13 residues. Looked up from germline, CDR1 is SGHTA and CDR2 is FQGNSA. Trimming removed 1 base at V and 5 bases at J, with 6 bases between. Looking up the rest from reference TRBV7-2 and TRBJ2-1 gives the full variable domain: GAGVSQSPSNKVTEKGKDVELRCDPISGHTALYWYRQSLGQGLEFLIYFQGNSAPDKSGLPSDRFSAERTGGSVSTLTIQRTQQEDSAVYLCASSLVRDNEQFFGPGTRLTVL.

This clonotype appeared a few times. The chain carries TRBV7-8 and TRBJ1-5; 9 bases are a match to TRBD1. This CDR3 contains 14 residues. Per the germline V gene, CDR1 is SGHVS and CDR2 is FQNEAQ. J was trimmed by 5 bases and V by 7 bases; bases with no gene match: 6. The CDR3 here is CASTGTGRDQPQHF. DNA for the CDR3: TGTGCCAGCACCGGGACAGGGAGGGATCAGCCCCAGCATTTT.

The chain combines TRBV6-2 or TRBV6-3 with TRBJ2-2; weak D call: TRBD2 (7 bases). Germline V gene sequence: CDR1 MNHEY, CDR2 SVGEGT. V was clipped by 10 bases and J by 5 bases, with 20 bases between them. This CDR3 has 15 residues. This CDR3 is CATRDGGAGTGELFF. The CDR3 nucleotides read TGTGCCACCCGTGATGGGGGGGCCGGGACCGGGGAGCTGTTTTTT.

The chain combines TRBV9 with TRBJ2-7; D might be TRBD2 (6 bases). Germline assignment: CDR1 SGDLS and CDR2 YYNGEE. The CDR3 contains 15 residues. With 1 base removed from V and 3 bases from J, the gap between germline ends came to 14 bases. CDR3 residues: CASSVTGLPDYEQYF. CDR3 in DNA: TGTGCCAGCAGCGTAACGGGACTCCCTGACTACGAGCAGTACTTC.

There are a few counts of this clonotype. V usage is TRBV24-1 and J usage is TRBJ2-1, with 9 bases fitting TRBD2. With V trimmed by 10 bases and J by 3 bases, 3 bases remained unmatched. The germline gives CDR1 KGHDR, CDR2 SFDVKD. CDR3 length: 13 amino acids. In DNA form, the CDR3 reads TGTGCCACGGGACTAGCTAACTACAATGAGCAGTTCTTC. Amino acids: CATGLANYNEQFF.

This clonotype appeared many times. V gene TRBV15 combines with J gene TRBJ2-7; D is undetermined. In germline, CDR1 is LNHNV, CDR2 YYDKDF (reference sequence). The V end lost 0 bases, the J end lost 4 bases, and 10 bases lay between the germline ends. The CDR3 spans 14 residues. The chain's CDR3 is CATSRDSRLYEQYF. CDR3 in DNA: TGTGCCACCAGCAGAGATTCACGGCTATACGAGCAGTACTTC. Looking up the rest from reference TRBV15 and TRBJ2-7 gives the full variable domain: DAMVIQNPRYQVTQFGKPVTLSCSQTLNHNVMYWYQQKSSQAPKLLFHYYDKDFNNEADTPDNFQSRRPNTSFCFLDIRSPGLGDTAMYLCATSRDSRLYEQYFGPGTRLTVT.

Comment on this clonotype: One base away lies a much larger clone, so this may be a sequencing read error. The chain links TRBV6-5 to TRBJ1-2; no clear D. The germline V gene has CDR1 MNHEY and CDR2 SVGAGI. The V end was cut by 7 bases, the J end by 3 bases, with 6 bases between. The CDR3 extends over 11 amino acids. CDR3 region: CASTGDYGYTF. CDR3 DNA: TGTGCCAGCACCGGGGACTATGGCTACACCTTC.

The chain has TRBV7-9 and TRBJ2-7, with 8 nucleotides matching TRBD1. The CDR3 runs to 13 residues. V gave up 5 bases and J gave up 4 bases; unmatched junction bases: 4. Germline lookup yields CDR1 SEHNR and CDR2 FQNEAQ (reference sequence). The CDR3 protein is CASSRTGKYEQYF. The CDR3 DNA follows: TGTGCCAGCAGCCGGACAGGGAAGTACGAGCAGTACTTC.

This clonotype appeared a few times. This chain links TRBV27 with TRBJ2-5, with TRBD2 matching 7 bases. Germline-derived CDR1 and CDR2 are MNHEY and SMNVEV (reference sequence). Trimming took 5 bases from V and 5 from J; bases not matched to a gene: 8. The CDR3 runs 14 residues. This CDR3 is CASSARRGRETQYF. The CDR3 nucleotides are TGTGCCAGCAGTGCGAGGCGGGGGAGGGAGACCCAGTACTTC.

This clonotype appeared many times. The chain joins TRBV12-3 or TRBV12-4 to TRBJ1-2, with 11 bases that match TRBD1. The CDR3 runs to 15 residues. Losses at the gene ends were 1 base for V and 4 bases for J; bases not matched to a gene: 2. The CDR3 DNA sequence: TGTGCCAGCAGTTTAGGGACAGGGGGCAGCTATGGCTACACCTTC. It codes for CASSLGTGGSYGYTF.

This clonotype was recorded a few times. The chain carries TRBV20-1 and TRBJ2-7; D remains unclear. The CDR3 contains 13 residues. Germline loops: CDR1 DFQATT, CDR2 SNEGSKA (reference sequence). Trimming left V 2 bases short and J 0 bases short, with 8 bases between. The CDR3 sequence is CSARQANSYEQYF. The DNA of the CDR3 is TGCAGTGCTAGACAGGCTAACTCCTACGAGCAGTACTTC.